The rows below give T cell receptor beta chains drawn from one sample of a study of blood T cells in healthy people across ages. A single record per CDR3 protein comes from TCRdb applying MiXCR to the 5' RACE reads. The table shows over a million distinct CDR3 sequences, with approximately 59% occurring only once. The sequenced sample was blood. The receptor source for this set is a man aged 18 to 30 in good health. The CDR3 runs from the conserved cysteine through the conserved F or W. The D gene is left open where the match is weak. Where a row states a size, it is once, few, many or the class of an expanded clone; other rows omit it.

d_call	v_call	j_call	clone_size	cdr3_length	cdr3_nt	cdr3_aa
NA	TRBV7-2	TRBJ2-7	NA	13	TGTGCCAGCAACCCCAGCGGCTCCTACGAGCAGTACTTC	CASNPSGSYEQYF
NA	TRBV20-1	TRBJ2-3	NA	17	TGCAGTGCCCTGGGCTGGCCCCTTAGAGGTGGCAATCAGCCCCAGTATTTT	CSALGWPLRGGNQPQYF
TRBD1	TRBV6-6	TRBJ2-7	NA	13	TGTGCCAGCAGTTACGGACAGGGTGGCGAGCAGTACTTC	CASSYGQGGEQYF
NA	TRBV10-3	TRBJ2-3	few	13	TGTGCCATCAGTGATGCCGGCCGGGATACGCAGTATTTT	CAISDAGRDTQYF
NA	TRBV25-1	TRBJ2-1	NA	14	TGTGCCAGCAGTGATATAGTTGTTGTTTCTGAGCAGTTCTTC	CASSDIVVVSEQFF
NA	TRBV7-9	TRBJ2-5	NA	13	TGTGCCAGCAGTCGACAGAACCAAGAGATCCAGTACTTC	CASSRQNQEIQYF
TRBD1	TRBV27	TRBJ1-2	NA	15	TGTGCCAGCAGTCCCACAGGACAGGCCGTCTATGGCTACACCTTC	CASSPTGQAVYGYTF
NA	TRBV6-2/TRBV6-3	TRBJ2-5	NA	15	TGTGCCAGCACCAATACGGGACTCTCTGAGGGGACCCAGTACTTC	CASTNTGLSEGTQYF
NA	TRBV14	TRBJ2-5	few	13	TGTGCCAGCAGCCAAGGGACCTGGGAGACCCAGTACTTC	CASSQGTWETQYF
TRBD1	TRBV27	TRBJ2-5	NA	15	TGTGCCAGCACTCACAGGGGGCGCGGTGGAGAGACCCAGTACTTC	CASTHRGRGGETQYF